Listed here are 20 T cell receptor beta chains from one sample, sequenced in a study of blood T cell repertoires in COVID-19. Clones were sequenced by immunoSEQ multiplex PCR, and TCRdb holds only the in-frame ones, with some missing. The table lists around 56,000 clones, almost 80% of them singletons. The material sequenced was peripheral blood. The source is a man in his 60s with acute or convalescent COVID-19.

J is TRBJ1-2 and V is TRBV5-1; TRBD1 matches at 8 bases. Germline values: CDR1 SGHRS, CDR2 YFSETQ. J gave up 6 bases and V 4 bases, and 11 bases lay outside the gene matches. The CDR3 totals 15 residues. The CDR3 loop is CASSQFSQGADGYTF. The CDR3 DNA is TGCGCCAGCAGCCAATTTTCCCAGGGGGCTGATGGCTACACCTTC.

This chain joins TRBV10-3 and TRBJ1-2; TRBD1 agrees at 8 bases. CDR3 length: 14 residues. Unmatched junction bases numbered 6, after V lost 5 bases and J lost 4 bases. Germline CDR1 and CDR2: ENHRY and SYGVKD. CDR3 residues: CAISTGQGVYGYTF. In DNA form, the CDR3 reads TGTGCCATCAGTACTGGACAGGGTGTCTATGGCTACACCTTC.

The rearrangement uses TRBV11-1 and TRBJ2-1; tentatively, D is TRBD2 (5 bases). The CDR3 runs to 15 residues. V dropped 1 base and J dropped 8 bases, with 15 bases sitting between them. Germline-derived CDR1 and CDR2 are SGHAT and FQDESV (reference sequence). This chain's CDR3 is CASSLEGREWDEQFF. DNA of the CDR3: TGTGCCAGCAGCTTAGAGGGTAGGGAGTGGGATGAGCAGTTCTTC.

The genes are TRBV30 and TRBJ1-2; D gene uncertain. The length of the CDR3 is 14 residues. Per germline, CDR1 GTSNPN and CDR2 SVGIG (reference sequence). Trimming took off 0 bases at V and 8 bases at J, with 16 bases between the two ends. CDR3 sequence: CAWSVPGGLLGYTF. CDR3 DNA sequence: TGTGCCTGGAGTGTACCCGGTGGGCTCTTAGGCTACACCTTC. Full variable domain (remainder filled in from reference TRBV30 and TRBJ1-2): SQTIHQWPATLVQPVGSPLSLECTVEGTSNPNLYWYRQAAGRGLQLLFYSVGIGQISSEVPQNLSASRPQDRQFILSSKKLLLSDSGFYLCAWSVPGGLLGYTFGSGTRLTVV.

The gene calls are TRBV7-2 and TRBJ1-3, with D uncertain. This CDR3 has 15 amino acids. Germline V gene sequence: CDR1 SGHTA, CDR2 FQGNSA. Trimming removed 5 bases from V and 0 bases from J, with 11 bases in between. The CDR3 loop is CASSPDSGSGNTIYF. CDR3 sequence (DNA): TGTGCCAGCAGCCCGGACTCGGGCTCTGGAAACACCATATATTTT.

The chain combines TRBV30 with TRBJ1-1, with D perhaps matching TRBD1 (5 bases). Trimming took off 4 bases at V and 4 bases at J, with 13 bases between the two ends. This CDR3 has 13 amino acids. Germline CDR1 is GTSNPN and CDR2 is SVGIG (reference sequence). The CDR3 loop is CAWNPYRGTEAFF. Written as DNA, the CDR3 is TGTGCCTGGAACCCGTATAGGGGCACTGAAGCTTTCTTT.

The gene calls are TRBV15 and TRBJ1-4; D remains unclear. This CDR3 region has 16 residues. Germline CDR1 reads LNHNV; CDR2 reads YYDKDF (reference sequence). V gave up 0 bases and J gave up 7 bases, with 15 bases separating them. CDR3 sequence: CATSRDNSMIGEKLFF. The CDR3 DNA reads as TGTGCCACCAGCAGAGACAATAGTATGATTGGTGAAAAACTGTTTTTT. Looking up the rest from reference TRBV15 and TRBJ1-4 gives the full variable domain: DAMVIQNPRYQVTQFGKPVTLSCSQTLNHNVMYWYQQKSSQAPKLLFHYYDKDFNNEADTPDNFQSRRPNTSFCFLDIRSPGLGDTAMYLCATSRDNSMIGEKLFFGSGTQLSVL.

The chain has TRBV5-4 and TRBJ2-3; 9 positions agree with TRBD1. Trimming removed 4 bases from V and 3 bases from J; junction bases left unmatched: 9. Germline V lookup: CDR1 SGHNT, CDR2 YYREEE (reference sequence). The CDR3 spans 16 residues. The CDR3 protein is CASSAVPGQGTDTQYF. CDR3 sequence (DNA): TGTGCCAGCAGCGCTGTCCCGGGACAGGGAACAGATACGCAGTATTTT.

V gene TRBV2 combines with J gene TRBJ2-3, with D possibly being TRBD2 (6 bases). The CDR3 runs 11 residues. Germline CDR1 SNHLY, CDR2 FYNNEI. V was clipped by 2 bases and J by 14 bases, with 11 bases between them. The chain's CDR3 is CASSEKVGGYF. CDR3 bases: TGTGCCAGCAGTGAAAAGGTCGGGGGGTATTTT.

DNA of the CDR3: TGTGCCAGCAGCCCCGGACAGGGGGCGTCTGAGACCCAGTACTTC. Its protein is CASSPGQGASETQYF. The chain recombines TRBV7-3 with TRBJ2-5; 11 bases line up with TRBD1. V shed 5 bases, J shed 5 bases, and the junction held 7 bases outside the gene matches. CDR3 size: 15 residues. CDR1 SGHTA and CDR2 FQGTGA come from the germline V gene.

The chain links TRBV7-2 to TRBJ1-6, with D unresolved. Germline CDR1 reads SGHTA; CDR2 reads FQGNSA. The CDR3 runs 13 residues. Trimming pared 2 bases from V and 6 bases from J, leaving 5 bases between. CDR3 in amino acids: CASSLQVNSPLHF. The CDR3 bases are TGTGCCAGCAGCTTACAGGTTAATTCACCCCTCCACTTT.

This chain uses TRBV19 with TRBJ2-7; TRBD1 agrees at 10 bases. Germline CDR1 reads LNHDA; CDR2 reads SQIVND (reference sequence). V shed 7 bases and J 6 bases; nucleotides not matched to a gene: 15. The CDR3 sequence is 16 residues long. This CDR3 reads CASTPHLGTGVVEQYF. Here the CDR3 DNA reads TGTGCCAGTACCCCTCACCTCGGGACAGGGGTGGTCGAGCAGTACTTC.

J is TRBJ1-5 and V is TRBV2; TRBD1 agrees at 8 bases. The trim removed 5 bases at V and 0 bases at J, leaving 3 bases unmatched. Germline CDR1 SNHLY, CDR2 FYNNEI. CDR3 length: 15 amino acids. CDR3 nucleotide sequence: TGTGCCAGCAGTACCGACAGGGGTAGCAATCAGCCCCAGCATTTT. Translation: CASSTDRGSNQPQHF.

There are a few counts of this clone. V and J are TRBV6-5 and TRBJ1-1, with D maybe TRBD1 (6 bases). Trimming cost V 4 bases and J 9 bases, with 9 bases left between them. Germline assignment: CDR1 MNHEY and CDR2 SVGAGI. The CDR3 loop spans 11 amino acids. The CDR3 spells CASSFTGQAFF. Written as DNA, the CDR3 is TGTGCCAGCAGTTTCACAGGGCAAGCTTTCTTT.

As for this clone: Other DNA sequences in the same sample also yield this CDR3. The gene calls are TRBV11-2 and TRBJ1-2, with 7 bases identical to TRBD1. From germline, CDR1 is SGHAT and CDR2 FQNNGV. V was pared by 4 bases and J by 2 bases, with 7 bases of the junction left unmatched. This CDR3 spans 15 amino acids. The CDR3 is CASSSLRGRNYGYTF. The CDR3 bases are TGTGCCAGCAGCTCCCTAAGGGGGCGAAACTATGGCTACACCTTC.

The chain links TRBV4-1 to TRBJ1-6; D may be TRBD1 (5 bases). The germline CDR1 and CDR2 sequences are MGHRA and YSYEKL. V gave up 6 bases and J gave up 1 base, with 10 bases separating them. The CDR3 is 15 residues long. CDR3 nucleotides: TGCGCCAGCAGTAAGACAGAGTCCTATAATTCACCCCTCCACTTT. It translates to CASSKTESYNSPLHF.

The chain combines TRBV24-1 with TRBJ2-5, with TRBD2 as a possible D gene (7 bases). CDR1 and CDR2 (germline): KGHDR, SFDVKD. V gave up 5 bases and J gave up 3 bases, with 12 bases separating them. The CDR3 spans 14 residues. CDR3 nucleotides: TGTGCCACCAGTGTGCAGGGGAGGGAAGAGACCCAGTACTTC. It codes for CATSVQGREETQYF.

The genes are TRBV12-3 or TRBV12-4 and TRBJ2-5; a possible D gene is TRBD1 (6 bases). V lost 2 bases and J 6 bases, leaving 10 bases between the germline ends. The CDR3 is 13 residues long. CDR3 coding DNA: TGTGCCAGCAGTTTACAGGGGACAAAGACCCAGTACTTC. Its translation is CASSLQGTKTQYF.

The chain carries TRBV5-1 and TRBJ2-1, with 8 bases matching TRBD2. CDR3 length equals 19 residues. Germline V CDR1 and CDR2: SGHRS, YFSETQ. V lost 0 bases and J lost 0; bases outside the gene matches: 11. The CDR3 here is CASSLVAGPPINSYNEQFF. CDR3 bases: TGCGCCAGCAGCTTGGTAGCGGGGCCACCTATTAACTCCTACAATGAGCAGTTCTTC.

This clone was counted a single time. This chain connects TRBV10-3 to TRBJ2-2; TRBD1 aligns across 7 bases. Looked up from germline, CDR1 is ENHRY and CDR2 is SYGVKD. V trimming: 11 bases; J trimming: 2 bases; junction bases outside the gene matches: 5. The CDR3 loop spans 13 amino acids. The CDR3 sequence: CAPRTGNTGELFF. The CDR3, as DNA: TGTGCCCCGCGGACAGGAAACACCGGGGAGCTGTTTTTT.